This TCR beta chain was documented in a study of early T cells in non-severe SARS-CoV-2 infection (dated by TCRdb to the early 2020s). Background on the whole study: Because TCR sequencing relied on bulk RNA taken from unsorted whole blood, pairing of alpha and beta chains was not possible.

The library relied on 5' RACE. Sequencer: NextSeq 500. The TCR library protocol attached unique molecular identifiers to individual cDNA molecules to correct for sequencing error and PCR bias. TCR alpha and beta chains were both sequenced, and the abundances of alpha and beta sequences in each sample were closely correlated with each other. The source study handled its data this way. V gene, J gene and CDR3 annotation of TCR sequences was performed with Decombinator V4. Expanded TCRs were defined as changing significantly between any two time points under a Poisson model with p below 0.0001. Abundances of TCRs were expressed as counts per million after normalisation to the total number of TCRs sequenced in each sample. A search of VDJdb, accessed on 1 November 2021, was run for TCRs annotated to CMV, EBV and SARS-CoV-2, with TCRs annotated for multiple antigens excluded. The raw public data were reprocessed by TCRdb itself: fastp quality trimming at Q25, MiXCR clonotype calling, in-frame beta chains only. Each entry merges the rows of one CDR3 protein and shows their most common DNA and genes. Here the V and J calls rest on TCRdb's processing, not on the authors' analysis. The sample table holds 68,000 or so distinct CDR3 sequences, of which approximately 11% were seen once. The ten largest clones add up to 6.4% of the sample.

In regard to this clonotype: The antigen it recognizes is unknown. No base quality information exists; no much larger clone differs at one position.

The study was a case-control design nested within a healthcare worker cohort in London, UK, with weekly nasopharyngeal swab PCR tests and blood sampling. Healthcare workers were recruited during the week of the UK lockdown, between 23 and 31 March 2020, and followed weekly for up to roughly 15 weeks. The paper as a whole reports these results and caveats: VDJdb matching was skewed toward anti-spike CD8 responses and likely underestimated virus-specific expansions by missing private and CD4 specificities.

This receptor was taken from an adult who was a healthcare worker with PCR-confirmed SARS-CoV-2 infection or an uninfected control (not recorded which). The sequenced material came from whole blood.

The encoded CDR3 is CASSLQIGADTQYF. The nucleotide sequence is TGTGCCAGCAGTCTACAGATCGGGGCGGATACGCAGTATTTT. The V gene is TRBV2 and the J gene is TRBJ2-3; the D gene assignment is perhaps TRBD1 or TRBD2, with each matching 5 bases. CDR1 and CDR2, per the germline V gene, are SNHLY and FYNNEI. The junction carries 15 bases between V and J, which are trimmed by 5 bases and 6 bases respectively. The CDR3 runs 14 residues from the cysteine to the phenylalanine. Only the CDR3 region is kept as DNA, spanning 42 bases read in frame from base 1.